This T cell receptor beta chain is from a study of T cell clonality in common variable immunodeficiency. This clone was found a few times. Its target is not known. The method was immunoSEQ multiplex PCR; TCRdb's version includes in-frame clones alone and lacks a portion of them. The repertoire yields some 80,000 clones, none seen only once; the top ten contain 0.8%. Study results and caveats: In common variable immunodeficiency, TCR beta chains reportedly carried fewer deletions and N-nucleotide insertions.

The sample comprised peripheral blood mononuclear cells. This sequence originates from a person aged 18 to 70 in good health.

The CDR3 loop reads CASAIAGTMDTQYF. CDR3 bases read: TGTGCCAGCGCCATAGCGGGAACCATGGATACG. The chain has TRBV2 and TRBJ2-3, with 8 nucleotides matching TRBD2. Read coverage stops 3 residues before the CDR3 terminus; the germline J gene supplies the remainder. Germline CDR1 and CDR2: SNHLY and FYNNEI. This CDR3 comprises 14 residues. V shed 8 bases and J 6 bases; nucleotides not matched to a gene: 10.